This T cell receptor beta chain was identified in a study of blood T cell repertoires in COVID-19. Study summary: T cells, B-cell-depleted T cells, or PBMCs provided the cDNA or gDNA that served as material.

Participants were aged 18 to 89 years, lived in around 25 US areas, and enrolled virtually. The J segment lost 5 bases and the V segment lost 7 bases, leaving 1 base of the junction unmatched. Germline lookup yields CDR1 SGDLS and CDR2 YYNGEE. The CDR3 extends over 14 amino acids. This table comes from immunoSEQ multiplex PCR, and its TCRdb copy is limited to in-frame clones, with some not included. The sample holds approximately 300,000 clones, just over 85% seen once. This receptor was taken from a woman aged 18-29 years who had recovered from COVID-19. The sample comprised PBMCs or T cells enriched from blood (not recorded which). The chain combines TRBV9 with TRBJ2-2; 14 nucleotides line up with TRBD2. This CDR3 is CASGLAGGTGELFF. Written as DNA, the CDR3 is TGTGCCAGCGGACTAGCGGGAGGAACCGGGGAGCTGTTTTTT. The full variable domain, in which reference TRBV9 and TRBJ2-2 provide the parts outside the CDR3, is DSGVTQTPKHLITATGQRVTLRCSPRSGDLSVYWYQQSLDQGLQFLIQYYNGEERAKGNILERFSAQQFPDLHSELNLSSLELGDSALYFCASGLAGGTGELFFGEGSRLTVL.